This T cell receptor (beta chain) was identified during a study of blood T cell repertoires in COVID-19. Study summary: Sites in the United States, Italy and Spain provided acute and convalescent COVID-19 samples.

The CDR3 consists of 14 residues. V was trimmed by 6 bases and J by 4 bases, leaving 13 bases between them. In germline, CDR1 is MGHDK, CDR2 SYGVNS. The participants were between roughly 18 and 100 years old and came from roughly 25 US areas. Participants were placed into cohorts based on the clinical history they reported. Original analysis: Estimation of nucleated cell counts was performed using reference gene primer amplification. The assay was immunoSEQ multiplex PCR, and TCRdb's table has in-frame clones only and misses some. V, J and clone size are taken as reported in that table, and D and trimming were inferred from the DNA itself. The sample has about 440,000 clones; about 85% are singletons.

The sample consisted of PBMCs or T cells enriched from blood (not recorded which). The genes are TRBV25-1 and TRBJ1-5; D is perhaps TRBD1 (5 bases). The source is a woman between 18 and 29 years old with acute COVID-19. The chain's CDR3 is CASRRKGENQPQHF. The CDR3 DNA reads as TGTGCCAGCAGGCGGAAAGGGGAAAATCAGCCCCAGCATTTT.